The next 31 T cell receptor beta chains were all read from a single sample in a study of blood T cell repertoires in COVID-19. Sequencing was performed with immunoSEQ multiplex PCR; in TCRdb, only in-frame clones are kept and a portion is missing. The sample records tens of thousands of clones, less than 90% being singletons. The specimen was peripheral blood. All receptors derive from a man aged 60-69 years with active or convalescent COVID-19.

This chain links TRBV19 with TRBJ1-5; TRBD1 might be the D (6 bases). The CDR3 length is 15 residues. V lost 4 bases, J lost 4 bases, and 14 bases lay in between. Germline V gene sequence: CDR1 LNHDA, CDR2 SQIVND (reference sequence). CDR3 protein: CASSTLDRDNQPQHF. The CDR3 DNA reads TGTGCCAGTAGTACCCTGGACAGAGATAATCAGCCCCAGCATTTT.

The rearrangement uses TRBV5-5 and TRBJ2-3, with D possibly TRBD1 on 6 matching bases. Germline lookup yields CDR1 SGHKS and CDR2 YYEKEE (reference sequence). Trimming stripped 7 bases from V and 4 bases from J, with 19 bases between. This CDR3 is 15 amino acids long. This chain's CDR3 is CASSYPRGLSDTQYF. In DNA form, the CDR3 reads TGTGCCAGCTCCTACCCCAGGGGTCTATCAGATACGCAGTATTTT.

In nucleotides, the CDR3 is TGTGCCTGGAGTGTACTGTCAGGGCGGAACACTGAAGCTTTCTTT. Translating it yields CAWSVLSGRNTEAFF. The chain recombines TRBV30 with TRBJ1-1, with D perhaps TRBD1 (5 bases). The germline V gene has CDR1 GTSNPN and CDR2 SVGIG (reference sequence). The ends were cut back, 0 bases at V and 1 base at J, with 12 bases in the middle. The CDR3 is made up of 15 amino acids.

The chain couples TRBV6-5 to TRBJ2-5, with 9 bases that match TRBD1. This CDR3 has 15 amino acids. Per the germline V gene, CDR1 is MNHEY and CDR2 is SVGAGI. V lost 5 bases to trimming and J lost 5 bases; unmatched junction nucleotides: 9. The CDR3 DNA reads as TGTGCCAGCAGTCCCCGGGACAGGGTGCGGGAGACCCAGTACTTC. It yields the protein CASSPRDRVRETQYF.

The V gene is TRBV5-5, the J gene TRBJ2-3; 8 nucleotides line up with TRBD2. V was pared by 3 bases and J by 0 bases, with 6 bases of the junction left unmatched. This CDR3 contains 16 residues. Germline V gives CDR1 SGHKS, CDR2 YYEKEE (reference sequence). As DNA, the CDR3 is TGTGCCAGCAGCTCCCAGCGGGGGAGTAGCACAGATACGCAGTATTTT. Encoded protein: CASSSQRGSSTDTQYF.

The chain links TRBV18 to TRBJ1-5; D not certain. Germline V gene data show CDR1 as KGHSH and CDR2 as LQKENI. The germline V and J ends were trimmed by 1 base and 0 bases, with 7 bases remaining between them. This CDR3 contains 15 residues. CDR3 sequence: CASSPLPPSNQPQHF. CDR3 DNA sequence: TGTGCCAGCTCACCACTTCCTCCTAGCAATCAGCCCCAGCATTTT. Filled out from reference TRBV18 and TRBJ1-5, the complete variable domain reads NAGVMQNPRHLVRRRGQEARLRCSPMKGHSHVYWYRQLPEEGLKFMVYLQKENIIDESGMPKERFSAEFPKEGPSILRIQQVVRGDSAAYFCASSPLPPSNQPQHFGDGTRLSIL.

J is TRBJ1-1 and V is TRBV10-3, with D tentatively TRBD1 (6 bases). Germline loops: CDR1 ENHRY, CDR2 SYGVKD. The CDR3 sequence is 14 residues long. V dropped 6 bases and J dropped 1 base, with 12 bases sitting between them. DNA of the CDR3: TGTGCCATCAGGCGACAGGCCTCGAACACTGAAGCTTTCTTT. Translation: CAIRRQASNTEAFF.

The gene calls are TRBV7-9 and TRBJ1-2, with 9 bases identical to TRBD1. Germline V gene data show CDR1 as SEHNR and CDR2 as FQNEAQ (reference sequence). The J segment lost 8 bases and the V segment lost 5 bases, leaving 9 bases of the junction unmatched. The CDR3 totals 14 residues. The DNA for the CDR3 is TGTGCCAGCAGCCCTCCGGGACAGGGTGGAGGCTACACCTTC. Protein: CASSPPGQGGGYTF.

The rearrangement joins TRBV18 to TRBJ1-2; D uncertain. V was clipped by 3 bases and J by 5 bases, with 7 bases between them. CDR3 size: 12 residues. From germline, CDR1 is KGHSH and CDR2 LQKENI. CDR3 residues: CASSPTKYGYTF. DNA of the CDR3: TGTGCCAGCTCACCGACAAAATATGGCTACACCTTC. The entire variable domain, with the rest obtained from reference TRBV18 and TRBJ1-2, is as follows: NAGVMQNPRHLVRRRGQEARLRCSPMKGHSHVYWYRQLPEEGLKFMVYLQKENIIDESGMPKERFSAEFPKEGPSILRIQQVVRGDSAAYFCASSPTKYGYTFGSGTRLTVV.

In its sample, this clone was seen a few times. The chain recombines TRBV4-2 with TRBJ2-3; TRBD2 is a possible D gene (6 bases). CDR3 length: 16 residues. Germline V gene data show CDR1 as LGHNA and CDR2 as YNFKEQ. The ends were cut back, 3 bases at V and 0 bases at J, with 13 bases in the middle. CDR3 sequence: CASSQTTRKSTDTQYF. CDR3 bases: TGTGCCAGCAGCCAGACGACTAGAAAGAGCACAGATACGCAGTATTTT.

The chain is built from TRBV19 and TRBJ1-2; the D is unclear. V was cut by 4 bases and J by 0 bases, with 15 bases left in between. Looked up from germline, CDR1 is LNHDA and CDR2 is SQIVND (reference sequence). There are 16 residues in the CDR3. Here the CDR3 DNA reads TGTGCCAGTAGTACCATCCTGACACTAGCTAACTATGGCTACACCTTC. Its translation is CASSTILTLANYGYTF.

This clone occurred a few times. CDR3 nucleotide sequence: TGTGCCAGCAGCCCGCATAGCGGGAGCACCGGGGAGCTGTTTTTT. The encoded protein is CASSPHSGSTGELFF. The rearrangement joins TRBV3-1 (or the pseudogene TRBV3-2) to TRBJ2-2, with 9 nucleotides matching TRBD2. This CDR3 spans 15 amino acids. Germline V gene data show CDR1 as LGHDT and CDR2 as YNNKEL (reference sequence). V lost 4 bases, J lost 4 bases, and 4 bases stayed unmatched.

The gene calls are TRBV9 and TRBJ2-1, with TRBD2 matching 7 bases. CDR3 length: 15 amino acids. Germline CDR1 SGDLS, CDR2 YYNGEE. With V trimmed by 3 bases and J by 0 bases, 3 bases remained unmatched. For the CDR3, the DNA is TGTGCCAGCAGCGCGAGCGGGACCTCCTACAATGAGCAGTTCTTC. This sequence encodes CASSASGTSYNEQFF.

The chain employs TRBV20-1 and TRBJ1-1; D not resolved. This CDR3 region has 11 residues. Trimming shortened V by 5 bases and J by 5 bases, and 9 bases separated the two germline ends. Germline CDR1 DFQATT, CDR2 SNEGSKA (reference sequence). The CDR3 DNA is TGCAGTGCTGCTGCCGGGACTGAAGCTTTCTTT. Encoded protein: CSAAAGTEAFF.

This clone was found once. The genes are TRBV9 and TRBJ2-3; the match to TRBD2 covers 9 bases. After removal of 6 bases from V and 0 bases from J, the junction contained 5 bases not matched to a gene. The germline gives CDR1 SGDLS, CDR2 YYNGEE. The CDR3 is made up of 15 amino acids. For the CDR3, the DNA is TGTGCCAGCAAGGCGGGGGGGCTTAGCACAGATACGCAGTATTTT. This sequence encodes CASKAGGLSTDTQYF.

In DNA, the CDR3 is TGTGCCAGCAGTTACTCGCAGGGAAGGGGGAACACTGAAGCTTTCTTT. Translating gives CASSYSQGRGNTEAFF. This chain connects TRBV6-5 to TRBJ1-1, with a tentative D call TRBD1 (5 bases). Germline-derived CDR1 and CDR2 are MNHEY and SVGAGI. V lost 0 bases and J 1 base, leaving 12 bases between the germline ends. This CDR3 has 16 amino acids.

V usage is TRBV11-2 and J usage is TRBJ2-7, with 10 bases identical to TRBD2. This CDR3 has 14 amino acids. The germline V gene has CDR1 SGHAT and CDR2 FQNNGV. V lost 8 bases to trimming and J lost 0 bases; unmatched junction nucleotides: 4. The CDR3 loop is CASGTSVLSYEQYF. Written as DNA, the CDR3 is TGTGCCAGCGGGACTAGCGTGCTCTCCTACGAGCAGTACTTC.

V usage is TRBV5-6 and J usage is TRBJ2-1; D might be TRBD1 (6 bases). V was cut by 0 bases and J by 12 bases, with 10 bases left in between. The germline V gene encodes CDR1 SGHDT and CDR2 YYEEEE. There are 12 residues in the CDR3. The CDR3 nucleotides are TGTGCCAGCAGCTTGGCAGGGGATGGGCAGTTCTTC. Amino acids: CASSLAGDGQFF.

The gene calls are TRBV6-1 and TRBJ1-2; D remains unclear. The CDR3 totals 12 residues. V was clipped by 3 bases and J by 5 bases, with 7 bases between them. CDR1 and CDR2 from the germline V gene are MNHNS and SASEGT. CDR3 nucleotide sequence: TGTGCCAGCAGTGATGGCCGATATGGCTACACCTTC. Amino acid sequence: CASSDGRYGYTF.

This sequence joins TRBV2 and TRBJ2-3; 8 positions match TRBD2. The CDR3 extends over 13 amino acids. Per germline, CDR1 SNHLY and CDR2 FYNNEI. CDR3 residues: CVTGRGGTDTQYF. CDR3 sequence (DNA): TGTGTCACCGGGAGGGGGGGCACAGATACGCAGTATTTT.

The J gene is TRBJ1-1, the V gene TRBV9, with a weak D call TRBD1 (6 bases). Germline lookup yields CDR1 SGDLS and CDR2 YYNGEE. This CDR3 region has 16 residues. Trimming stripped 0 bases from V and 1 base from J, with 13 bases between. CDR3 protein: CASSVEEGGWNTEAFF. CDR3 DNA: TGTGCCAGCAGCGTAGAGGAGGGGGGGTGGAACACTGAAGCTTTCTTT.

V usage is TRBV25-1 and J usage is TRBJ2-5, with 8 nucleotides matching TRBD1. Germline trimming cut 4 bases from V and 4 bases from J; bases unmatched to any gene: 2. The germline V gene has CDR1 MGHDK and CDR2 SYGVNS. The CDR3 is 13 residues long. The CDR3, as DNA: TGTGCCAGCAGTGCCGACAGGGGAGAGACCCAGTACTTC. Translating gives CASSADRGETQYF.

The chain joins TRBV20-1 to TRBJ2-3; 7 nucleotides line up with TRBD1. This CDR3 is 16 amino acids long. Germline CDR1 DFQATT, CDR2 SNEGSKA (reference sequence). With 3 bases clipped from V and 0 bases from J, the junction kept 9 bases outside the gene matches. The CDR3 DNA is TGCAGTGCTAGTTTGTTTAAGGGGGCTAGCACAGATACGCAGTATTTT. Amino acid sequence: CSASLFKGASTDTQYF.

The genes are TRBV4-1 and TRBJ2-7, with D possibly TRBD2 on 7 matching bases. V dropped 6 bases and J dropped 3 bases, with 21 bases sitting between them. This CDR3 is built from 16 residues. Germline V CDR1 and CDR2: MGHRA, YSYEKL. Written as DNA, the CDR3 is TGCGCCAGCAGTCCCGCCGGGGGGCAGGGAAACTACGAGCAGTACTTC. Its translation is CASSPAGGQGNYEQYF.

The chain employs TRBV7-3 and TRBJ1-5; 9 nucleotides agree with TRBD1. The J segment lost 6 bases and the V segment lost 2 bases, leaving 8 bases of the junction unmatched. The CDR3 is made up of 16 amino acids. CDR1 and CDR2 from the germline V gene are SGHTA and FQGTGA. CDR3 DNA: TGTGCCAGCAGCTTAGAACCGACAGGGGGGGGTCAGCCCCAGCATTTT. Residues: CASSLEPTGGGQPQHF.

The chain couples TRBV4-3 to TRBJ2-1, with TRBD2 matching 9 bases. The trim removed 3 bases at V and 10 bases at J, leaving 10 bases unmatched. The V gene's germline CDR1 is LGHNA and CDR2 YSLEER. The CDR3 consists of 15 residues. The CDR3 DNA sequence: TGCGCCAGCAGCCAGACCGGGACTAGCAGCCGCGAGCAGTTCTTC. This codes for CASSQTGTSSREQFF.

The chain uses TRBV19 and TRBJ1-5, with 7 bases that match TRBD1. The CDR3 loop spans 15 amino acids. V was clipped by 5 bases and J by 5 bases; unmatched bases: 9. Germline assignment: CDR1 LNHDA and CDR2 SQIVND (reference sequence). CDR3 in DNA: TGTGCCAGTAGTTTCGACAGGGTAAAAGATCAGCCCCAGCATTTT. This sequence encodes CASSFDRVKDQPQHF.

The chain combines TRBV7-2 with TRBJ2-1; 9 bases fit TRBD2. The CDR3 totals 16 residues. V dropped 5 bases and J dropped 2; count of bases not matched to a gene: 7. CDR1 SGHTA and CDR2 FQGNSA come from the germline V gene. The CDR3 sequence is CASSPLGGGAYNEQFF. The DNA of the CDR3 is TGTGCCAGCAGCCCCCTGGGCGGGGGGGCCTACAATGAGCAGTTCTTC.

This clone was found once. The V gene is TRBV19, the J gene TRBJ1-1; D is undetermined. The germline V and J ends were trimmed by 5 bases and 5 bases, with 15 bases remaining between them. CDR1 and CDR2 from the germline V gene are LNHDA and SQIVND (reference sequence). The CDR3 has 14 residues. The CDR3 is CASSSGEGGTEAFF. The CDR3 DNA follows: TGTGCCAGTAGTTCTGGGGAGGGTGGTACTGAAGCTTTCTTT.

This chain links TRBV19 with TRBJ2-7; 8 bases align to TRBD1. Trimming took 2 bases from V and 4 from J; bases not matched to a gene: 7. Germline CDR1 is LNHDA and CDR2 is SQIVND (reference sequence). The length of the CDR3 is 15 residues. CDR3 coding DNA: TGTGCCAGTAGTATAAAGTCAGGGGGCCTTTACGAGCAGTACTTC. Its protein product is CASSIKSGGLYEQYF.

This clone was seen many times. This chain joins TRBV5-4 and TRBJ2-2; a weak D match, TRBD2 (7 bases). The V end lost 4 bases, the J end lost 4 bases, and 17 bases lay between the germline ends. Germline V lookup: CDR1 SGHNT, CDR2 YYREEE (reference sequence). This CDR3 has 16 residues. The CDR3 loop reads CASSRGTTRGTGELFF. In DNA form, the CDR3 reads TGTGCCAGCAGCAGGGGGACTACTCGGGGCACCGGGGAGCTGTTTTTT.